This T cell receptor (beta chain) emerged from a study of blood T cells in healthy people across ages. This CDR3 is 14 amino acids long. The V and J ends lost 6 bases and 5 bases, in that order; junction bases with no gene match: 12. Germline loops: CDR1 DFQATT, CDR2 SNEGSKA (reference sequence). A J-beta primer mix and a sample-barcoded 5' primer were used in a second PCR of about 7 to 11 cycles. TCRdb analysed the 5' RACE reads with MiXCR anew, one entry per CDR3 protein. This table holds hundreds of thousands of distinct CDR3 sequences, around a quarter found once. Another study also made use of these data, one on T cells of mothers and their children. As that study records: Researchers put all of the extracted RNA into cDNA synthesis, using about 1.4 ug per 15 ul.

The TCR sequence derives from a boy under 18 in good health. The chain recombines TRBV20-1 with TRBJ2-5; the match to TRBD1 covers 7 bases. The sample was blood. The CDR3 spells CSAMGQPASETQYF. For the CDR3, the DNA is TGCAGTGCCATGGGACAGCCTGCCAGCGAGACCCAGTACTTC.